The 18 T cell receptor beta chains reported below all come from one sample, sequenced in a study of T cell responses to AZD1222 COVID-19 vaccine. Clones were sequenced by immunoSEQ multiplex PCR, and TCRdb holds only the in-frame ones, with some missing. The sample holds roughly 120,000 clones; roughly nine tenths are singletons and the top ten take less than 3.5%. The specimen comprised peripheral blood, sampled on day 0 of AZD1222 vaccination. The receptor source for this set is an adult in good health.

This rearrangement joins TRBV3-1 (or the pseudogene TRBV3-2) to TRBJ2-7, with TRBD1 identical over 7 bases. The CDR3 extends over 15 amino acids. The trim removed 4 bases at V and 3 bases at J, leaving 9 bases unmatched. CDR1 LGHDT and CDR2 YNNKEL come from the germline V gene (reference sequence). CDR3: CASSRDTGAGYEQYF. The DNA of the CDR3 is TGTGCCAGCAGCCGAGACACAGGGGCCGGCTACGAGCAGTACTTC.

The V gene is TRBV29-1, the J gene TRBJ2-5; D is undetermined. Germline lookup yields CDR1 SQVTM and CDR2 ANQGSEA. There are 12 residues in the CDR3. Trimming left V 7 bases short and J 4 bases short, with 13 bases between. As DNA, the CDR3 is TGCAGCGGTAATTATGACGGAGAGACCCAGTACTTC. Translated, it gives CSGNYDGETQYF.

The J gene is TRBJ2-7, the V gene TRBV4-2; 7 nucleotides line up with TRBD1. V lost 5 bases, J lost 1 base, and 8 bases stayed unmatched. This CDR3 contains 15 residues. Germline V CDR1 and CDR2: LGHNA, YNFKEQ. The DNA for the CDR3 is TGTGCCAGCAGCTACCGACAGGGTCCATCCTACGAGCAGTACTTC. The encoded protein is CASSYRQGPSYEQYF.

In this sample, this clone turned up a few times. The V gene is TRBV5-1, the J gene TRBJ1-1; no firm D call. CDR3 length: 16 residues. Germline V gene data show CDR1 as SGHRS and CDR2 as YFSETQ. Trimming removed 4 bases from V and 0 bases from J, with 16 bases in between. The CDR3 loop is CASSPGQIRMNTEAFF. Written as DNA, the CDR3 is TGCGCCAGCAGCCCCGGGCAGATTAGGATGAACACTGAAGCTTTCTTT.

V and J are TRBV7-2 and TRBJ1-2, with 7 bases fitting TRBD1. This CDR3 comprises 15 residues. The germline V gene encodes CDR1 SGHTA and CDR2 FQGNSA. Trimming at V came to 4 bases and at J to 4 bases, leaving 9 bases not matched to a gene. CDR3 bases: TGTGCCAGCAGCTCAGTTGTAGGGGGCCCCTATGGCTACACCTTC. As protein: CASSSVVGGPYGYTF.

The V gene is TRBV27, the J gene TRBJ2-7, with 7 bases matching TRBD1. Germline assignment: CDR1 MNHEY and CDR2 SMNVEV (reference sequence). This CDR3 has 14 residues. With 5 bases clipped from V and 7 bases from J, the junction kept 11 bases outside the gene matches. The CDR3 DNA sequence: TGTGCCAGCAGTCAGCGACAGGGTGGTTGGGAGCAGTACTTC. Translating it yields CASSQRQGGWEQYF.

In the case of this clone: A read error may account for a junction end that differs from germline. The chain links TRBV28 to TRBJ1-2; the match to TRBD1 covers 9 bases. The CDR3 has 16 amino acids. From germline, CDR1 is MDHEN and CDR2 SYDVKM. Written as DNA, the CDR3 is TGTGCCAGCTGTTTACAACAGGGGGCGCGTAGCTATGGCTACACCTTC. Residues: CASCLQQGARSYGYTF.

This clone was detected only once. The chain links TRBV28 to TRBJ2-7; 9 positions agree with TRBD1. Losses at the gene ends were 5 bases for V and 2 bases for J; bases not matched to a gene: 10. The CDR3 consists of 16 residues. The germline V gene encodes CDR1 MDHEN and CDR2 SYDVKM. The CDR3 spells CASSPGTGIGTYEQYF. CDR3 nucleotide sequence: TGTGCCAGCAGTCCCGGGACAGGGATAGGGACCTACGAGCAGTACTTC. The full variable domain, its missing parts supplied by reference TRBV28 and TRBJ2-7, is DVKVTQSSRYLVKRTGEKVFLECVQDMDHENMFWYRQDPGLGLRLIYFSYDVKMKEKGDIPEGYSVSREKKERFSLILESASTNQTSMYLCASSPGTGIGTYEQYFGPGTRLTVT.

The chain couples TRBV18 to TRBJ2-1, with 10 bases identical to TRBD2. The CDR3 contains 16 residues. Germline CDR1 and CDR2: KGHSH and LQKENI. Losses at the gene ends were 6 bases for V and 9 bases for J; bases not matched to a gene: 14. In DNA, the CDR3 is TGTGCCAGCTCCCTCTCCGGGCTAGCGGGAGCGGGTGAGCAGTTCTTC. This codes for CASSLSGLAGAGEQFF. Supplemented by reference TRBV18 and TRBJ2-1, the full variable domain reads NAGVMQNPRHLVRRRGQEARLRCSPMKGHSHVYWYRQLPEEGLKFMVYLQKENIIDESGMPKERFSAEFPKEGPSILRIQQVVRGDSAAYFCASSLSGLAGAGEQFFGPGTRLTVL.

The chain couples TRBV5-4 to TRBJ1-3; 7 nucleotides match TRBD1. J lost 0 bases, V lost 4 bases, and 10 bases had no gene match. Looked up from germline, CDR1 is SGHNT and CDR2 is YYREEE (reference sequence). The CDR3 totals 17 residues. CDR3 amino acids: CASSPQGGYSSGNTIYF. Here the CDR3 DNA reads TGTGCCAGCAGCCCCCAGGGGGGGTACTCCTCTGGAAACACCATATATTTT.

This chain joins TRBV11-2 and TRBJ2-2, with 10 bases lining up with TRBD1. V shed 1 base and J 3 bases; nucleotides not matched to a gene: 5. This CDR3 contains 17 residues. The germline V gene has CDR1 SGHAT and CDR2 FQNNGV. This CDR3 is CASSLGSGQGDTGELFF. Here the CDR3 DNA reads TGTGCCAGCAGCTTAGGATCAGGACAGGGGGACACCGGGGAGCTGTTTTTT.

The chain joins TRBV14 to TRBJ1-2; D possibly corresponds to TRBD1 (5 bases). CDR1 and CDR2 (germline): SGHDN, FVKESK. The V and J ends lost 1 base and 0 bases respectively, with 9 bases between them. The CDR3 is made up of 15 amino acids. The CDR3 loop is CASSQVTQANYGYTF. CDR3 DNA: TGTGCCAGCAGCCAAGTAACACAGGCTAACTATGGCTACACCTTC.

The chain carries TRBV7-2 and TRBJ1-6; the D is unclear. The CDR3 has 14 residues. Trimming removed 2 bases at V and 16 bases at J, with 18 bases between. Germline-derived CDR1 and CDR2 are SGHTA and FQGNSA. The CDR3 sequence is CASSLSGLGAILHF. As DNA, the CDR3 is TGTGCCAGCAGCTTATCGGGCCTAGGAGCCATACTCCACTTT.

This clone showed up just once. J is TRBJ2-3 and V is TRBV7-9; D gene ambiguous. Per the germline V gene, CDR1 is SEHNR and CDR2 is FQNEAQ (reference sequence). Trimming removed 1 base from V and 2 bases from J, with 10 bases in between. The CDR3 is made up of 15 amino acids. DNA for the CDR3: TGTGCCAGCAGCTTAGGACGGCGATCCACAGATACGCAGTATTTT. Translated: CASSLGRRSTDTQYF.

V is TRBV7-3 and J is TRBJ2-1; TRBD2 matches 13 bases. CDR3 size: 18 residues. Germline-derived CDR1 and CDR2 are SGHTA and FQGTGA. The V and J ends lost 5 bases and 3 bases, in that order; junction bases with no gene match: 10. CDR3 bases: TGTGCCAGCAGCAGCCCGGGACTAGCGGGGAACTACTACAATGAGCAGTTCTTC. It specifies CASSSPGLAGNYYNEQFF.

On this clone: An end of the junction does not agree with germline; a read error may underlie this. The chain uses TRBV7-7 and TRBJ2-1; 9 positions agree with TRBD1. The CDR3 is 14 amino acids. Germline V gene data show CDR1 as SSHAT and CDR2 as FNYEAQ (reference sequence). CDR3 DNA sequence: TGTGCTAGCAGCCTGGGACAGGGCCCCAATGAGCAGTTCTTC. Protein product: CASSLGQGPNEQFF.

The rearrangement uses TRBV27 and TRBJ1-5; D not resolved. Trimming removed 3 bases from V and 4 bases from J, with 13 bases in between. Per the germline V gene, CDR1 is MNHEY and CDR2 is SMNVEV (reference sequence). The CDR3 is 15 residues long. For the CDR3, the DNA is TGTGCCAGCAGTTTCAGGTCGGCCCGAAATCAGCCCCAGCATTTT. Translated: CASSFRSARNQPQHF.

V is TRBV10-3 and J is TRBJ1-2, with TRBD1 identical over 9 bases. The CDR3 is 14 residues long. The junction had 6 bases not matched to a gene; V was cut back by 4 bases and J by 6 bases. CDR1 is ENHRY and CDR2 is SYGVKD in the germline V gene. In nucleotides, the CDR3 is TGTGCCATCAGTGGCCGGGGACAGGGAGATGGCTACACCTTC. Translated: CAISGRGQGDGYTF.